The T cell receptor (beta chain) under discussion was sequenced for a study of cytomegalovirus exposure and HLA in healthy donors. With respect to this clone: Antigen: not known.

Study outcomes and limitations: Earlier analysis looked at TCR beta V segments, and most were productive about 90% or about 30% of the time.

13 Jbeta primers and 60 Vbeta primers were used for the PCR. TCRdb's table, derived via immunoSEQ multiplex PCR, lists solely in-frame clones and lacks some. The sample records 180,000 or so clones, 60% to 80% being singletons. The specimen sequenced was PBMCs. The sequence was obtained from a man aged 45 to 65 in good health and CMV-seropositive.

The CDR3 spells CASSLSTGPDTQYF. The CDR3 DNA reads TGCGCCAGCAGCTTGAGCACAGGGCCAGATACGCAGTATTTT. This chain connects TRBV5-1 to TRBJ2-3, with D maybe TRBD1 (6 bases). This CDR3 is 14 amino acids long. V was shortened by 1 base and J by 4 bases, with 10 bases between the two germline ends. CDR1 and CDR2 from the germline V gene are SGHRS and YFSETQ.